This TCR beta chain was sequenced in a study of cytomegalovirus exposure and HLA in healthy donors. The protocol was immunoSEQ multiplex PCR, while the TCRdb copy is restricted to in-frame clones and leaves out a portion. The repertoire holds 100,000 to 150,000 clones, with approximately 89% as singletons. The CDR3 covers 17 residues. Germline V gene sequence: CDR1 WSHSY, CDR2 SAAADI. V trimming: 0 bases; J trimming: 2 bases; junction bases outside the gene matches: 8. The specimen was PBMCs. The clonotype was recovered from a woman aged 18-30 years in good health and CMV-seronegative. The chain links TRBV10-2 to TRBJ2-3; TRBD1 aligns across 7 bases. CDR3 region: CASSESYTGTVTDTQYF. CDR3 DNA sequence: TGCGCCAGCAGTGAGTCTTATACCGGGACAGTCACAGATACGCAGTATTTT.